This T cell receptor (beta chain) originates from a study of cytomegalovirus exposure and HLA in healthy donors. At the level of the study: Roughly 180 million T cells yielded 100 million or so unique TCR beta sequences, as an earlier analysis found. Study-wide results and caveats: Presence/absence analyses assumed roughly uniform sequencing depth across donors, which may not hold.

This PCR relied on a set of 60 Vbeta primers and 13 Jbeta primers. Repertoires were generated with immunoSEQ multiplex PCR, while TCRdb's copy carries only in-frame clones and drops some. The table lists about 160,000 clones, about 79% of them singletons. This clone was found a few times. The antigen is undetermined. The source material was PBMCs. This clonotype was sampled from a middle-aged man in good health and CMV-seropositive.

This CDR3 reads CASSEPPVNTEAFF. CDR3 DNA: TGTGCCAGCAGTGAACCGCCGGTGAACACTGAAGCTTTCTTT. The genes are TRBV2 and TRBJ1-1; no clear D. Germline CDR1 reads SNHLY; CDR2 reads FYNNEI. This CDR3 spans 14 amino acids. V was pared by 2 bases and J by 0 bases, with 7 bases between.